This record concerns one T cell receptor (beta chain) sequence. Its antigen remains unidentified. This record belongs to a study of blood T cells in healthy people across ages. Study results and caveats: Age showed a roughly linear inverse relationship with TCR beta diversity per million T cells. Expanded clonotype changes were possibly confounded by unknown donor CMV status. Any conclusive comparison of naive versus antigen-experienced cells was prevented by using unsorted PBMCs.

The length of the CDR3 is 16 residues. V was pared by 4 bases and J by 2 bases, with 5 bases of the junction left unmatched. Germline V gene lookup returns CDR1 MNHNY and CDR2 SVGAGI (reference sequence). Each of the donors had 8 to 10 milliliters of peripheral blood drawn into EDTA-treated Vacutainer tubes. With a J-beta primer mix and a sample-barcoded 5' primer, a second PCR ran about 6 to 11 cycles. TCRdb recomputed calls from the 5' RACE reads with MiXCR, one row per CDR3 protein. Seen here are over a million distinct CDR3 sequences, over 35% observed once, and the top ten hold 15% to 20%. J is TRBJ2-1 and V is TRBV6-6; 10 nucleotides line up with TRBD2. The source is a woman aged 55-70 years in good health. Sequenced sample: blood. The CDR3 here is CASSLLAGGAYNEQFF. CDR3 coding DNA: TGTGCCAGCAGTTTATTAGCGGGAGGTGCCTACAATGAGCAGTTCTTC.